This entry lists 20 T cell receptor beta chains sequenced from one sample in a study of T cells in localized non-small cell lung cancer. This table comes from immunoSEQ multiplex PCR, and its TCRdb copy is limited to in-frame clones, with some not included. The sample includes 2,000 to 3,000 clones, more than 25% seen only once; the top ten take 25% to 30%. Material: lung tumor tissue, obtained before any cancer treatment. Source of these receptors: a male donor aged 60 or older with stage I lung adenocarcinoma.

The sample holds a few counts of this clone. The genes are TRBV30 and TRBJ2-4; D unclear. V dropped 4 bases and J dropped 6 bases, with 10 bases sitting between them. CDR1 is GTSNPN, CDR2 SVGIG, per germline (reference sequence). The CDR3 has 12 amino acids. As DNA, the CDR3 is TGTGCCTGGACCCCCGGTGCAAACATTCAGTACTTC. Residues: CAWTPGANIQYF.

V gene TRBV14 combines with J gene TRBJ1-5; D perhaps matches TRBD1 (5 bases). The V end was cut by 3 bases, the J end by 3 bases, with 9 bases between. Germline-derived CDR1 and CDR2 are SGHDN and FVKESK. The CDR3 has 14 amino acids. This CDR3 reads CASSQAGLNQPQHF. In nucleotides, the CDR3 is TGTGCCAGCAGCCAGGCAGGGCTCAATCAGCCCCAGCATTTT.

This clone was detected only a few times. The chain uses TRBV10-2 and TRBJ2-3; 12 bases are shared with TRBD2. The germline V gene encodes CDR1 WSHSY and CDR2 SAAADI. Germline trimming cut 7 bases from V and 1 base from J; bases unmatched to any gene: 3. CDR3 length equals 15 residues. The DNA for the CDR3 is TGCGCCAGCACCCTAGCGGGGGGGGGCACAGATACGCAGTATTTT. The encoded protein is CASTLAGGGTDTQYF.

The chain links TRBV19 to TRBJ1-2; D ambiguous. The CDR3 covers 15 residues. Germline V gene sequence: CDR1 LNHDA, CDR2 SQIVND (reference sequence). Trimming stripped 3 bases from V and 6 bases from J, with 17 bases between. The CDR3 protein is CASSMPEKDLHGYTF. In DNA, the CDR3 is TGTGCCAGTAGTATGCCCGAGAAGGACCTTCATGGCTACACCTTC.

By frequency in the sample, this clone is medium-sized. The V call is TRBV9, the J call TRBJ2-1; D tentatively fits TRBD1 or TRBD2 (5 bases each). V shed 3 bases and J shed 0 bases, with 13 bases lying between them. The CDR3 length is 16 residues. Per germline, CDR1 SGDLS and CDR2 YYNGEE. This CDR3 reads CASSGKEGSSYNEQFF. The CDR3 DNA reads as TGTGCCAGCAGCGGTAAAGAGGGGAGCTCCTACAATGAGCAGTTCTTC.

The chain links TRBV5-1 to TRBJ1-1, with D perhaps TRBD1 (5 bases). In germline, CDR1 is SGHRS, CDR2 YFSETQ. The V end was cut by 3 bases, the J end by 0 bases, with 9 bases between. There are 14 residues in the CDR3. The CDR3 here is CASSSWGMNTEAFF. The CDR3 DNA reads as TGCGCCAGCAGCTCCTGGGGGATGAACACTGAAGCTTTCTTT.

In its sample, this clone was seen a few times. This chain's CDR3 is CASRPQQGSYGYTF. In DNA form, the CDR3 reads TGTGCCAGCAGACCACAACAGGGGAGCTATGGCTACACCTTC. The chain employs TRBV6-8 and TRBJ1-2; 7 bases are shared with TRBD1. The CDR3 spans 14 residues. CDR1 and CDR2 (germline): MNHGY, SAAAGT. V trimming: 6 bases; J trimming: 4 bases; junction bases outside the gene matches: 8.

This clone was recorded a few times. This sequence joins TRBV28 and TRBJ2-7; 9 bases map to TRBD1. In germline, CDR1 is MDHEN, CDR2 SYDVKM. The J segment lost 2 bases and the V segment lost 6 bases, leaving 11 bases of the junction unmatched. This CDR3 comprises 16 residues. CDR3 sequence reads: CASSSASGTGPYEQYF. The CDR3 region has the DNA TGTGCCAGCAGCTCTGCCTCCGGGACAGGGCCCTACGAGCAGTACTTC.

Only a few counts were recorded for this clone. V usage is TRBV6-8 and J usage is TRBJ2-7; the match to TRBD1 covers 7 bases. The length of the CDR3 is 14 residues. The trim removed 5 bases at V and 1 base at J, leaving 5 bases unmatched. Germline V gene sequence: CDR1 MNHGY, CDR2 SAAAGT. CDR3 sequence (DNA): TGTGCCAGCAGTAGACAGGGACCATCCTACGAGCAGTACTTC. It specifies CASSRQGPSYEQYF.

The chain has TRBV19 and TRBJ2-1; D is perhaps TRBD2 (6 bases). Trimming took off 9 bases at V and 8 bases at J, with 23 bases between the two ends. In germline, CDR1 is LNHDA, CDR2 SQIVND (reference sequence). The CDR3 covers 15 residues. The CDR3 sequence: CASQPHGSGGDEQFF. CDR3 nucleotides: TGTGCCAGCCAACCCCATGGGTCAGGAGGGGATGAGCAGTTCTTC.

Within the sample, this clone is medium-sized (0.01 to 0.1%). The V call is TRBV11-3, the J call TRBJ1-5; D is unclear. Germline-derived CDR1 and CDR2 are SGHNT and YENEEA. The CDR3 totals 15 residues. Trimming removed 2 bases at V and 4 bases at J, with 12 bases between. CDR3 region: CASSLTEVGNQPQHF. The CDR3 bases are TGTGCCAGCAGCTTAACTGAGGTTGGAAATCAGCCCCAGCATTTT.

The J gene is TRBJ1-2, the V gene TRBV19; 7 bases align to TRBD1. V lost 4 bases to trimming and J lost 1 base; unmatched junction nucleotides: 6. This CDR3 is built from 15 residues. Germline CDR1 is LNHDA and CDR2 is SQIVND (reference sequence). CDR3 in amino acids: CASSTAQGRNYGYTF. The CDR3 nucleotides read TGTGCCAGTAGTACAGCACAGGGGCGTAACTATGGCTACACCTTC.

The rearrangement joins TRBV10-1 to TRBJ2-3; no definite D call. Germline V gene data show CDR1 as WNHNN and CDR2 as SYGVQD (reference sequence). The CDR3 consists of 12 residues. The ends were cut back, 5 bases at V and 0 bases at J, with 3 bases in the middle. Here the CDR3 reads CASSYSTDTQYF. The DNA for the CDR3 is TGCGCCAGCAGTTACAGCACAGATACGCAGTATTTT.

The J gene is TRBJ1-2, the V gene TRBV11-3; 7 bases fit TRBD1. V gave up 1 base and J gave up 4 bases; unmatched junction bases: 9. Per the germline V gene, CDR1 is SGHNT and CDR2 is YENEEA. The length of the CDR3 is 16 residues. The CDR3 sequence: CASSLGTGARLYGYTF. The CDR3 region has the DNA TGTGCCAGCAGCTTAGGGACAGGCGCACGTCTCTATGGCTACACCTTC.

This clone has only a few counts. The chain uses TRBV15 and TRBJ2-5; D remains ambiguous. V was trimmed by 8 bases and J by 2 bases, leaving 18 bases between them. The CDR3 is 15 amino acids. Germline V gene data show CDR1 as LNHNV and CDR2 as YYDKDF (reference sequence). The CDR3: CATDQQRNSQETQYF. DNA for the CDR3: TGTGCCACCGATCAGCAACGAAACTCACAAGAGACCCAGTACTTC.

This clone was picked up a small number of times. This chain connects TRBV11-3 to TRBJ2-2; perhaps D is TRBD1 or TRBD2 (5 bases each). CDR3 length equals 15 residues. CDR1 and CDR2 from the germline V gene are SGHNT and YENEEA. V lost 2 bases, J lost 1 base, and 8 bases lay in between. The CDR3 DNA is TGTGCCAGCAGCTTAACAGGACTGAACACCGGGGAGCTGTTTTTT. It specifies CASSLTGLNTGELFF.

Regarding this clone: A far larger clone lies a single base away; this is likely a read error. The chain uses TRBV10-2 and TRBJ2-3; 9 bases are a match to TRBD2. This CDR3 spans 14 amino acids. CDR1 is WSHSY and CDR2 is SAAADI in the germline V gene. With 8 bases clipped from V and 2 bases from J, the junction kept 5 bases outside the gene matches. This CDR3 reads CASGLAGATDTQYF. Here the CDR3 DNA reads TGCGCCAGCGGTTTAGCGGGGGCCACAGATACGCAGTATTTT.

This chain uses TRBV9 with TRBJ2-3; 7 positions agree with TRBD2. The CDR3 spans 15 residues. The V gene's germline CDR1 is SGDLS and CDR2 YYNGEE. The ends lost 5 bases at V and 2 bases at J; junction bases unmatched: 8. CDR3 sequence (DNA): TGTGCCAGCAGGGCCCAGCGGGGCTCCACAGATACGCAGTATTTT. Translated: CASRAQRGSTDTQYF.

The rearrangement uses TRBV18 and TRBJ2-3; D gene unclear. V was cut by 3 bases and J by 3 bases, with 13 bases left in between. From germline, CDR1 is KGHSH and CDR2 LQKENI. The CDR3 totals 15 residues. The chain's CDR3 is CASSPRFQGTDTQYF. CDR3 DNA sequence: TGTGCCAGCTCACCTAGGTTTCAAGGGACAGATACGCAGTATTTT.

The genes are TRBV5-1 and TRBJ1-4; D remains ambiguous. From germline, CDR1 is SGHRS and CDR2 YFSETQ. Trimming left V 3 bases short and J 5 bases short, with 11 bases between. The CDR3 covers 14 residues. The DNA for the CDR3 is TGCGCCAGCAGCTCGGACGGATTAAATGAAAAACTGTTTTTT. It encodes CASSSDGLNEKLFF.